This TCR beta chain emerged from a study of CD8 T cells in Susac syndrome. The diagnostic criteria for definite or probable disease, as recently defined, were met by the patients with Susac syndrome. The RNA, roughly 0.45 to 1 ug, was put through reverse transcription using random hexamers. With immunoSEQ multiplex PCR, TCR beta CDR3 was amplified across 54 Vbeta and 13 Jbeta. A single record per CDR3 protein comes from TCRdb applying MiXCR to the immunoSEQ multiplex PCR reads. The table has 140,000 to 150,000 distinct CDR3 sequences, approximately 94% seen once. The CDR3 is 15 amino acids. The V and J ends lost 0 bases and 11 bases, in that order; junction bases with no gene match: 4. CDR1 is SGHDT, CDR2 YYEEEE, per germline.

Specimen: CD4+ T cells from PBMCs. The receptor's source is a human donor with Susac syndrome. J is TRBJ1-6 and V is TRBV5-6; TRBD1 matches 11 bases. This CDR3 is CASSLGTGGEAPLHF. CDR3 sequence (DNA): TGTGCCAGCAGCTTGGGGACAGGGGGCGAGGCACCCCTCCACTTT.